The 4 T cell receptor beta chains given below trace back to one sample, sequenced in a study of CD8 T cells in Susac syndrome. When the RNA was reverse transcribed, random hexamers were used with an input of about 0.5 to 1 ug. TCRdb passed the immunoSEQ multiplex PCR reads through MiXCR, listing each CDR3 protein once. The table shows some 100,000 distinct CDR3 sequences, with 95% occurring only once. What was sequenced was CD8+ T cells from PBMCs. The receptors shown here come from a human donor with Susac syndrome.

The chain uses TRBV28 and TRBJ1-5; no clear D. This CDR3 spans 10 amino acids. Trimming left V 8 bases short and J 5 bases short, with 4 bases between. Germline V gives CDR1 MDHEN, CDR2 SYDVKM. The CDR3 loop reads CASHDQPQHF. In DNA form, the CDR3 reads TGTGCCAGCCACGATCAGCCCCAGCATTTT.

The chain employs TRBV25-1 and TRBJ1-5, with no clear D. Germline V gene sequence: CDR1 MGHDK, CDR2 SYGVNS. This CDR3 is built from 13 residues. Trimming left V 4 bases short and J 1 base short, with 5 bases between. The CDR3 DNA is TGTGCCAGCAGTGGCGGCAGCAATCAGCCCCAGCATTTT. It encodes CASSGGSNQPQHF.

The rearrangement joins TRBV20-1 to TRBJ2-3; 10 bases align to TRBD2. Germline CDR1 is DFQATT and CDR2 is SNEGSKA (reference sequence). Trimming cost V 4 bases and J 6 bases; bases outside gene matches: 7. This CDR3 region has 14 residues. The CDR3 sequence: CSATSGRGFDTQYF. DNA for the CDR3: TGCAGTGCTACTAGCGGGAGAGGGTTCGATACGCAGTATTTT.

The chain uses TRBV13 and TRBJ2-7; 7 positions agree with TRBD2. This CDR3 contains 15 residues. The germline V gene encodes CDR1 PRHDT and CDR2 FYEKMQ (reference sequence). J lost 0 bases, V lost 8 bases, and 10 bases had no gene match. The chain's CDR3 is CASQTLGGGSYEQYF. Written as DNA, the CDR3 is TGTGCCAGCCAAACTTTAGGCGGGGGCTCCTACGAGCAGTACTTC. Supplemented by reference TRBV13 and TRBJ2-7, the full variable domain reads AAGVIQSPRHLIKEKRETATLKCYPIPRHDTVYWYQQGPGQDPQFLISFYEKMQSDKGSIPDRFSAQQFSDYHSELNMSSLELGDSALYFCASQTLGGGSYEQYFGPGTRLTVT.